This paragraph reports one T cell receptor (beta chain). Its recognized antigen is unknown. Base qualities are missing; no much larger clone stands one base away. At one collaborating source in Seattle, patients were enrolled during active infection and were followed longitudinally through the course of disease. Collaborating institutions collected whole blood in K2EDTA tubes following their own protocols. Collaborator samples were shipped for TCRbeta analysis as frozen whole blood, isolated PBMCs, or DNA extracted from either sample type. TCRbeta CDR3 regions were amplified from genomic DNA by means of the immunoSEQ Assay, a bias-controlled multiplex PCR. The authors processed their data as follows. Nucleated cell counts per sample were estimated from amplification of reference gene primers within the assay. To quantify the absolute abundance of each unique TCRbeta CDR3 rearrangement, sequence reads were collapsed and filtered. For each sample, productive Simpson clonality was calculated as the square root of Simpson's diversity index over productive rearrangements. Held by TCRdb, this immuneACCESS table contains in-frame sequences only and omits some clones. Under half of the omission traces to an unresolved V gene where checked; the cause of the rest is unknown. The V and J calls and clone size come from that table; D and trimming were worked out from the DNA. The sample contains over 250,000 clones, approximately 91% of them found a single time. The ten largest clones represent approximately 2.5% of the sample.

These data originate in a study of blood T cell repertoires in COVID-19 (dated by TCRdb to about 2020). Concerning the study at large: Samples covering the acute and convalescent phases of COVID-19 were provided by collaborators in the United States, Italy and Spain. Where available, HLA class I and class II types were taken from metadata supplied by the sample provider and were not determined by assay-based typing. Sample metadata almost always included a de-identified subject ID, COVID-19 status, age in years and sex. Subjects who had been exposed to COVID-19, were actively infected with it, or had recovered from it provided the deeply sampled blood TCRbeta repertoires that made up the dataset. Samples were obtained from the ongoing ImmuneRACE study (first 160 participants) and from about 1,300 subjects provided by 6 global collaborators. A freely available public database, intended as a resource for researchers studying the immune response to SARS-CoV-2, is where the repertoires were released. The prospective study material was composed of cDNA or gDNA derived from T cells, B-cell-depleted T cells, or PBMCs.

The investigation overall reported the following: The quantity of clinical and demographic metadata differed by source and by participant and was supplied without curation.

Trimming removed 3 bases from V and 5 bases from J; the gene matches leave 0 bases unexplained. The CDR1 and CDR2 encoded by the germline V gene (reference sequence) are MNHEY and SMNVEV. The CDR3 runs 13 residues from the cysteine to the phenylalanine. Only the CDR3 DNA is retained, 39 bases long and in frame from the first base. This TCR was recovered from a person in their late teens or twenties with COVID-19, enrolled during active disease. The sample consisted of peripheral blood. The V and J segments used are TRBV27 and TRBJ2-7; 11 central bases correspond to TRBD2. The DNA sequence is as follows: TGTGCCAGCAGTTTGACTAGCGGGAACGAGCAGTACTTC. This codes for CASSLTSGNEQYF.